What follows are 4 T cell receptor beta chains derived from one specimen sequenced in a study of T cells in Graves' hyperthyroidism and ophthalmopathy (dated by TCRdb to the late 2010s). The library was built by means of multiplex PCR. TCRdb lists the instrument as Illumina HiSeq 2000. The TCR beta CDR3 regions were amplified from RNA transcripts. The TCR CDR3 was subjected to a first round of RT-PCR using the HTBI primer set and the Qiagen OneStep RT-PCR kit. TCRdb cleaned the public reads at Q25 with fastp, built clones with MiXCR and kept in-frame beta chains. Every CDR3 protein is listed once, alongside the most common genes and DNA of its rows. This sample gives approximately 740,000 distinct CDR3 sequences in total; approximately 15% of them show up just once. The ten largest account for roughly 10% of the sample. Sequencing used blood. The receptor source for this set is a woman aged 18-29 years with Graves' hyperthyroidism.

This clonotype was recorded many times. This chain connects TRBV10-3 to TRBJ2-7; 9 nucleotides align to TRBD1. The germline V gene has CDR1 ENHRY and CDR2 SYGVKD. The V gene end was trimmed by 6 bases and the J gene end by 5 bases; junction bases not matched to a gene: 11. This CDR3 comprises 15 residues. CDR3 region: CAISPGQGTENEQYF. The CDR3 DNA is TGTGCCATCAGCCCTGGACAGGGGACCGAGAACGAGCAGTACTTC.

This clonotype was seen ten or more times. The V call is TRBV27, the J call TRBJ1-1; the D gene is possibly TRBD1 (5 bases). This CDR3 has 12 amino acids. V gave up 11 bases and J gave up 2 bases, with 12 bases separating them. Per germline, CDR1 MNHEY and CDR2 SMNVEV (reference sequence). The CDR3 DNA is TGTGCCGCGACAGTAGTTAACACTGAAGCTTTCTTT. Its translation: CAATVVNTEAFF.

This clonotype was counted only a few times. The chain has TRBV7-2 and TRBJ1-2; tentatively, D is TRBD1 (5 bases). The CDR3 loop spans 17 amino acids. V lost 0 bases and J 5 bases, leaving 19 bases between the germline ends. From germline, CDR1 is SGHTA and CDR2 FQGNSA. The CDR3 DNA reads as TGTGCCAGCAGCTTAGCGGAATTTGGACAACGCCGGTATGGCTACACCTTC. Its protein is CASSLAEFGQRRYGYTF.

This clonotype has a count of ten or more. This rearrangement joins TRBV20-1 to TRBJ2-1; a possible D gene is TRBD2 (6 bases). CDR1 DFQATT and CDR2 SNEGSKA come from the germline V gene (reference sequence). The CDR3 sequence is 15 residues long. Deletions cut 2 bases from V and 8 bases from J, with 19 bases between. The CDR3 here is CSARRDSKGFYEQFF. The DNA for the CDR3 is TGCAGTGCTAGACGGGACTCGAAAGGGTTCTATGAGCAGTTCTTC.